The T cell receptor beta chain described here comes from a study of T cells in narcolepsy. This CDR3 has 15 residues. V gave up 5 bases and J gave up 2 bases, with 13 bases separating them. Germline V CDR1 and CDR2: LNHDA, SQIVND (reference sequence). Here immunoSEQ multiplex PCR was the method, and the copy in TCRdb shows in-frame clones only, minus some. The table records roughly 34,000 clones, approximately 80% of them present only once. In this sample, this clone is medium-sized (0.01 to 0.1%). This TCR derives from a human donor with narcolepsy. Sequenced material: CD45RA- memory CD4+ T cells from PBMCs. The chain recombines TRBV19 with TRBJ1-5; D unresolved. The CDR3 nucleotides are TGTGCCAGTAGTTGGGTGCCATGGGGCAATCAGCCCCAGCATTTT. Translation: CASSWVPWGNQPQHF.